The 25 T cell receptor beta chains presented below share a single source sample, sequenced in a study of beta chain features in type 1 diabetes. Study findings and constraints: The study found moderately but significantly shorter TCRB CDR3s in all four CD4+ subsets of Type 1 diabetes patients.

Expressed TCRB transcripts were sequenced because the entire RNA isolate underwent reverse transcription. Generated by immunoSEQ multiplex PCR, the TCRdb table keeps only in-frame clones and is missing some. The sample consists of 300,000 to 400,000 clones, approximately 10% of them appearing once. Their target antigens are unknown. The sequencing sample was made of central memory CD4+ T cells from blood. These TCRs come from a man aged 25-45 years with type 1 diabetes.

CDR3 sequence (DNA): TGCAGCGTTGGGGGTGGAGCGCCTAGCACAGATACGCAGTATTTT. Amino acid sequence: CSVGGGAPSTDTQYF. The chain combines TRBV29-1 with TRBJ2-3; the D is unclear. This CDR3 region has 15 residues. Germline CDR1 SQVTM, CDR2 ANQGSEA. Trimming pared 4 bases from V and 0 bases from J, leaving 14 bases between.

In its sample, this clone was seen a few times. The CDR3 sequence: CASSLVAGVDTQYF. DNA of the CDR3: TGTGCCAGCAGTTTAGTAGCGGGGGTAGATACGCAGTATTTT. This rearrangement joins TRBV6-5 to TRBJ2-3, with 9 bases lining up with TRBD2. Per the germline V gene, CDR1 is MNHEY and CDR2 is SVGAGI. The junction had 4 bases not matched to a gene; V was cut back by 4 bases and J by 5 bases. The CDR3 covers 14 residues.

This clone was seen only a few times. The chain has TRBV11-2 and TRBJ2-5; D perhaps matches TRBD2 (5 bases). The germline gives CDR1 SGHAT, CDR2 FQNNGV. The V end lost 1 base, the J end lost 2 bases, and 11 bases lay between the germline ends. The CDR3 is 15 amino acids. The CDR3 DNA sequence: TGTGCCAGCAGCTTAGCCCTCGGGGAACAAGAGACCCAGTACTTC. Protein: CASSLALGEQETQYF.

The CDR3 region is CASRQTGQETQYF. Here the CDR3 DNA reads TGTGCCAGCAGACAGACAGGTCAAGAGACCCAGTACTTC. This sequence joins TRBV6-1 and TRBJ2-5; maybe TRBD1 (6 bases). Per the germline V gene, CDR1 is MNHNS and CDR2 is SASEGT. With 6 bases removed from V and 2 bases from J, the gap between germline ends came to 10 bases. The CDR3 totals 13 residues.

Turning to this clone: The junction does not match germline at one end; this may be a read error. The J gene is TRBJ2-5, the V gene TRBV7-7; TRBD1 might be the D (7 bases). The CDR3 contains 15 residues. Germline loops: CDR1 SSHAT, CDR2 FNYEAQ (reference sequence). Here the CDR3 reads CASSFVGQEGETQYF. CDR3 coding DNA: TGTGCTAGCAGCTTCGTCGGACAGGAGGGCGAGACCCAGTACTTC.

Points on this clone: Other DNA variants within this sample encode the same CDR3. The gene calls are TRBV7-2 and TRBJ2-1, with a weak D call TRBD1 (6 bases). Trimming removed 1 base at V and 2 bases at J, with 9 bases between. Germline V gives CDR1 SGHTA, CDR2 FQGNSA. The CDR3 sequence is 15 residues long. Here the CDR3 DNA reads TGTGCCAGCAGCTTAGATACAGGGACCTACAATGAGCAGTTCTTC. Its protein is CASSLDTGTYNEQFF.

The rearrangement joins TRBV7-2 to TRBJ1-1; D is uncertain. The V gene's germline CDR1 is SGHTA and CDR2 FQGNSA. This CDR3 spans 16 amino acids. V was shortened by 1 base and J by 6 bases, with 18 bases between the two germline ends. The CDR3 region is CASSLVLTGAWAEAFF. The CDR3 region has the DNA TGTGCCAGCAGCTTAGTGTTGACTGGCGCGTGGGCTGAAGCTTTCTTT.

CDR3 bases: TGTGCCTGGAGGACAGGGGGCACTGAAGCTTTCTTT. Amino acids: CAWRTGGTEAFF. This chain joins TRBV30 and TRBJ1-1; 9 nucleotides agree with TRBD1. CDR3 size: 12 residues. CDR1 and CDR2 (germline): GTSNPN, SVGIG (reference sequence). Trimming cost V 3 bases and J 4 bases; bases outside gene matches: 0.

The chain couples TRBV20-1 to TRBJ2-7; D not resolved. Per germline, CDR1 DFQATT and CDR2 SNEGSKA (reference sequence). V lost 3 bases and J 4 bases, leaving 7 bases between the germline ends. There are 11 residues in the CDR3. CDR3 sequence: CSASSEYEQYF. CDR3 coding DNA: TGCAGTGCTAGTTCAGAATACGAGCAGTACTTC.

This clone appeared a few times. This rearrangement joins TRBV18 to TRBJ1-2; D is possibly TRBD1 (6 bases). Per germline, CDR1 KGHSH and CDR2 LQKENI. CDR3 size: 17 residues. With 1 base removed from V and 7 bases from J, the gap between germline ends came to 22 bases. CDR3 DNA sequence: TGTGCCAGCTCACCACTAGTTCTGTCAGGGGCGCGACGTGGCTACACCTTC. Its translation is CASSPLVLSGARRGYTF.

This clone has just a few counts. The rearrangement uses TRBV29-1 and TRBJ1-2; D might be TRBD1 (5 bases). Germline CDR1 SQVTM, CDR2 ANQGSEA. CDR3 length equals 16 residues. Trimming took 1 base from V and 2 from J, leaving 17 bases between them. As DNA, the CDR3 is TGCAGCGTTGAAGTAGGAGGATATGGGGGAAACTATGGCTACACCTTC. Protein product: CSVEVGGYGGNYGYTF.

This chain connects TRBV23-1 to TRBJ2-6; D is ambiguous. TRBV23-1 is placed among ORFs of uncertain function. The CDR3 length is 18 residues. Trimming left V 8 bases short and J 4 bases short, with 24 bases between. The CDR3 protein is CASPKSRRPPRGANVLTF. The CDR3 bases are TGCGCCAGCCCCAAGTCGCGGCGGCCCCCGCGAGGGGCCAACGTCCTGACTTTC.

There are a few counts of this clone. V is TRBV7-9 and J is TRBJ2-7, with 9 bases lining up with TRBD1. Germline V gives CDR1 SEHNR, CDR2 FQNEAQ (reference sequence). CDR3 size: 14 residues. V trimming: 4 bases; J trimming: 6 bases; junction bases outside the gene matches: 7. The CDR3 is CASSSGQGSGEQYF. The CDR3 DNA sequence: TGTGCCAGCAGCTCCGGACAGGGGTCGGGCGAGCAGTACTTC.

V and J are TRBV5-1 and TRBJ2-5; no definite D call. The V end was cut by 5 bases, the J end by 2 bases, with 13 bases between. The CDR3 is 14 amino acids. CDR1 and CDR2 (germline): SGHRS, YFSETQ. The CDR3 nucleotides read TGCGCCAGCAGTGTGGGTGGGTGGCAAGAGACCCAGTACTTC. Amino acids: CASSVGGWQETQYF.

The chain joins TRBV11-2 to TRBJ2-5; D unresolved. The closer fit of TRBJ2-7 to the DNA end suggests the J call may be wrong. The CDR3 loop spans 13 amino acids. Germline lookup yields CDR1 SGHAT and CDR2 FQNNGV. The CDR3 sequence: CASSLAPHYEQYF. Written as DNA, the CDR3 is TGTGCCAGCAGCTTAGCCCCCCACTACGAGCAGTACTTC.

The chain uses TRBV4-3 and TRBJ2-1; possibly TRBD2 for D (6 bases). In germline, CDR1 is LGHNA, CDR2 YSLEER. V was trimmed by 0 bases and J by 12 bases, leaving 12 bases between them. The CDR3 is made up of 13 amino acids. DNA of the CDR3: TGCGCCAGCAGCCAAGATTTTCAGGGAGGGCAGTTCTTC. Its translation: CASSQDFQGGQFF.

The chain carries TRBV20-1 and TRBJ2-1, with TRBD1 as a possible D gene (5 bases). CDR1 is DFQATT and CDR2 is SNEGSKA in the germline V gene (reference sequence). CDR3 length equals 11 residues. Trimming removed 4 bases from V and 9 bases from J, with 10 bases in between. In DNA, the CDR3 is TGCAGTGCTATAGGGGAACGTGAGCAGTTCTTC. Its translation is CSAIGEREQFF.

The chain combines TRBV7-2 with TRBJ2-2; possibly TRBD1 or TRBD2 for D (5 bases each). V lost 6 bases to trimming and J lost 6 bases, with 11 bases between them. The germline V gene encodes CDR1 SGHTA and CDR2 FQGNSA. CDR3 size: 13 residues. In nucleotides, the CDR3 is TGTGCCAGCAGTGTCCCGGGACCCGGGGAGCTGTTTTTT. Residues: CASSVPGPGELFF. Supplemented by reference TRBV7-2 and TRBJ2-2, the full variable domain reads GAGVSQSPSNKVTEKGKDVELRCDPISGHTALYWYRQSLGQGLEFLIYFQGNSAPDKSGLPSDRFSAERTGGSVSTLTIQRTQQEDSAVYLCASSVPGPGELFFGEGSRLTVL.

This clone has a count of ten or more. V gene TRBV5-1 combines with J gene TRBJ2-1, with D possibly being TRBD1 or TRBD2 (5 bases each). The ends were cut back, 0 bases at V and 6 bases at J, with 13 bases in the middle. Looked up from germline, CDR1 is SGHRS and CDR2 is YFSETQ. This CDR3 is built from 15 residues. CDR3 nucleotide sequence: TGCGCCAGCAGCTTGGCGCCAGGGAGCCTCAATGAGCAGTTCTTC. Its translation: CASSLAPGSLNEQFF.

This sequence joins TRBV11-2 and TRBJ1-1; TRBD1 agrees at 9 bases. The CDR3 sequence is 14 residues long. V lost 5 bases and J lost 4; bases outside the gene matches: 5. The germline V gene encodes CDR1 SGHAT and CDR2 FQNNGV. The chain's CDR3 is CASSPQGAGTEAFF. The CDR3 DNA sequence: TGTGCCAGCAGCCCACAGGGGGCCGGCACTGAAGCTTTCTTT.

This clone was seen a few times. This rearrangement joins TRBV4-1 to TRBJ1-6; 7 nucleotides align to TRBD1. Losses at the gene ends were 0 bases for V and 0 bases for J; bases not matched to a gene: 2. Germline CDR1 MGHRA, CDR2 YSYEKL. The CDR3 extends over 17 amino acids. CDR3 nucleotide sequence: TGCGCCAGCAGCCAAGATCCAGGGGGCTCCTATAATTCACCCCTCCACTTT. This gives the protein CASSQDPGGSYNSPLHF.

This clone has more than one count but fewer than ten. The same CDR3 also results from other DNA sequences found in this sample. The rearrangement uses TRBV7-2 and TRBJ2-5; no clear D gene. Germline-derived CDR1 and CDR2 are SGHTA and FQGNSA. V lost 1 base and J 1 base, leaving 7 bases between the germline ends. There are 14 residues in the CDR3. Here the CDR3 DNA reads TGTGCCAGCAGCTTAGTCCGCGGCCAAGAGACCCAGTACTTC. Translation gives CASSLVRGQETQYF.

The chain is built from TRBV28 and TRBJ1-3; D uncertain. Trimming left V 8 bases short and J 1 base short, with 9 bases between. Germline V CDR1 and CDR2: MDHEN, SYDVKM. The CDR3 loop spans 13 amino acids. CDR3 in amino acids: CASVVNSGNTIYF. DNA for the CDR3: TGTGCCAGCGTCGTGAATTCTGGAAACACCATATATTTT.

A few counts support this clone. This chain links TRBV9 with TRBJ1-1; 7 bases fit TRBD1. The CDR3 covers 14 residues. Germline-derived CDR1 and CDR2 are SGDLS and YYNGEE. V lost 3 bases to trimming and J lost 5 bases; unmatched junction nucleotides: 7. CDR3 DNA sequence: TGTGCCAGCAGCGCCCGACAGGGTGGGACTGAAGCTTTCTTT. This sequence encodes CASSARQGGTEAFF.

This clone was detected a few times. The chain links TRBV28 to TRBJ2-5; a possible D gene is TRBD1 (6 bases). The CDR3 length is 16 residues. Per germline, CDR1 MDHEN and CDR2 SYDVKM. V dropped 2 bases and J dropped 5 bases, with 18 bases sitting between them. In DNA form, the CDR3 reads TGTGCCAGCAGTTTAGGTTCAGGGGTGTTCGAGGAGACCCAGTACTTC. Protein product: CASSLGSGVFEETQYF.